This T cell receptor beta chain was obtained from a study of cytomegalovirus exposure and HLA in healthy donors. Both 60 Vbeta primers and 13 Jbeta primers went into the PCR. Only in-frame clones appear in the TCRdb table, and some are missing; sequencing was by immunoSEQ multiplex PCR. The sample yields roughly 140,000 clones, just under 80% seen once. This CDR3 comprises 15 residues. In germline, CDR1 is MGHRA, CDR2 YSYEKL. The V call is TRBV4-1, the J call TRBJ2-5; possible D gene TRBD2, 6 bases. The DNA end is a closer match to TRBJ2-7, so the J assignment may be wrong. Material: PBMCs. The clonotype was recovered from a man aged 30-40 years in good health and CMV-seronegative. The CDR3 protein is CASSQEGGDTYEQYF. As DNA, the CDR3 is TGCGCCAGCAGCCAAGAAGGCGGGGATACCTACGAGCAGTACTTC.